This passage covers 32 T cell receptor beta chains from one sample sequenced in a study of T-cell memory formation after mild COVID-19. MiXCR was run by TCRdb on the 5' RACE reads, yielding one entry per CDR3 protein. The sample consists of 470,000 or so distinct CDR3 sequences, roughly 18% of them appearing once. Sequencing was carried out using PBMCs or a T cell subset sorted from them (not recorded which). The receptor set was obtained from a man between 18 and 29 years old who had mild COVID-19 (a few samples of this study predate the infection). Cell type and time point are not known.

This clonotype was detected only a few times. This sequence joins TRBV5-4 and TRBJ1-1, with TRBD1 identical over 7 bases. The CDR3 runs to 15 residues. J was trimmed by 5 bases and V by 1 base; bases with no gene match: 8. Germline V gene lookup returns CDR1 SGHNT and CDR2 YYREEE (reference sequence). Here the CDR3 DNA reads TGTGCCAGCAGCTTGTACGTCTCAGGGGGAACTGAAGCTTTCTTT. It is translated as CASSLYVSGGTEAFF.

J is TRBJ1-2 and V is TRBV11-2; D is uncertain. CDR3 length equals 14 residues. CDR1 is SGHAT and CDR2 is FQNNGV in the germline V gene. With 2 bases removed from V and 1 base from J, the gap between germline ends came to 8 bases. The CDR3 loop reads CASSLLVINYGYTF. The CDR3 nucleotides read TGTGCCAGCAGCTTACTGGTCATTAACTATGGCTACACCTTC.

Written as DNA, the CDR3 is TGTGCCAGCACCGGGACACAAGGCTACACCTTC. It encodes CASTGTQGYTF. The chain is built from TRBV12-3 or TRBV12-4 and TRBJ1-2, with D tentatively TRBD1 (6 bases). V lost 7 bases to trimming and J lost 8 bases, with 11 bases between them. The CDR3 is made up of 11 amino acids.

This clonotype was detected a few times. The chain joins TRBV7-3 to TRBJ1-2; 9 nucleotides line up with TRBD1. The CDR3 is 14 residues long. V was clipped by 4 bases and J by 8 bases; unmatched bases: 8. CDR1 SGHTA and CDR2 FQGTGA come from the germline V gene. The CDR3 DNA sequence: TGTGCCAGCAGCTCGGGCGGACAGGGGTCCGGCTACACCTTC. Translated, it gives CASSSGGQGSGYTF.

The chain joins TRBV2 to TRBJ2-1, with D possibly being TRBD1 or TRBD2 (5 bases each). The V end was cut by 6 bases, the J end by 10 bases, with 13 bases between. The CDR3 has 12 residues. Germline V gene lookup returns CDR1 SNHLY and CDR2 FYNNEI. In DNA, the CDR3 is TGTGCCAGCAGACCTCCCGGGACCGAGCAGTTCTTC. Its protein is CASRPPGTEQFF.

V gene TRBV7-2 combines with J gene TRBJ2-1; D ambiguous. CDR3 length: 13 amino acids. Germline V gives CDR1 SGHTA, CDR2 FQGNSA. Deletions cut 2 bases from V and 8 bases from J, with 10 bases between. CDR3 in amino acids: CASSLSGNHEQFF. For the CDR3, the DNA is TGTGCCAGCAGCTTATCTGGGAATCATGAGCAGTTCTTC.

This chain uses TRBV7-6 with TRBJ2-3, with 9 bases lining up with TRBD2. The CDR3 is made up of 16 amino acids. V shed 4 bases, J shed 0 bases, and the junction held 5 bases outside the gene matches. CDR1 and CDR2 from the germline V gene are SGHVS and FNYEAQ. This chain's CDR3 is CASSSDTSGSTDTQYF. In DNA form, the CDR3 reads TGTGCCAGCAGCTCGGATACTAGCGGGAGCACAGATACGCAGTATTTT. Variable domain in full (rest from reference TRBV7-6 and TRBJ2-3): GAGVSQSPRYKVTKRGQDVALRCDPISGHVSLYWYRQALGQGPEFLTYFNYEAQQDKSGLPNDRFSAERPEGSISTLTIQRTEQRDSAMYRCASSSDTSGSTDTQYFGPGTRLTVL.

This clonotype came up a few times. This chain links TRBV7-3 with TRBJ1-1; D is unresolved. The ends were cut back, 7 bases at V and 1 base at J, with 10 bases in the middle. In germline, CDR1 is SGHTA, CDR2 FQGTGA. The CDR3 spans 13 residues. The CDR3 bases are TGTGCCAGCACCACGGGAGGGAACACTGAAGCTTTCTTT. Translation gives CASTTGGNTEAFF. Supplemented by reference TRBV7-3 and TRBJ1-1, the full variable domain reads GAGVSQTPSNKVTEKGKYVELRCDPISGHTALYWYRQSLGQGPEFLIYFQGTGAADDSGLPNDRFFAVRPEGSVSTLKIQRTERGDSAVYLCASTTGGNTEAFFGQGTRLTVV.

This clonotype was found a few times. The CDR3 DNA sequence: TGCGCCAGCAGTTCCGGGGGAGTTCTCGGGCAAGAGACCCAGTACTTC. This encodes CASSSGGVLGQETQYF. This chain joins TRBV5-1 and TRBJ2-5; the D gene is possibly TRBD2 (6 bases). The germline CDR1 and CDR2 sequences are SGHRS and YFSETQ. V was clipped by 5 bases and J by 2 bases, with 19 bases between them. The CDR3 length is 16 residues.

This clonotype was counted only a few times. The J gene is TRBJ1-5, the V gene TRBV6-6; D gene unclear. The CDR3 consists of 14 residues. Germline assignment: CDR1 MNHNY and CDR2 SVGAGI (reference sequence). V shed 0 bases and J shed 6 bases, with 9 bases lying between them. CDR3: CASSYSKGSQPQHF. CDR3 nucleotides: TGTGCCAGCAGTTACTCGAAGGGTAGTCAGCCCCAGCATTTT.

J is TRBJ2-5 and V is TRBV10-3; D uncertain. This CDR3 has 12 amino acids. Looked up from germline, CDR1 is ENHRY and CDR2 is SYGVKD. Trimming took off 9 bases at V and 2 bases at J, with 10 bases between the two ends. CDR3 loop: CAIGRGQETQYF. For the CDR3, the DNA is TGTGCCATAGGACGTGGTCAAGAGACCCAGTACTTC.

This clonotype was seen ten or more times. The V and J genes are TRBV6-5 and TRBJ2-1; TRBD1 matches at 7 bases. V lost 7 bases and J lost 8; bases outside the gene matches: 2. The CDR3 spans 11 residues. Germline CDR1 is MNHEY and CDR2 is SVGAGI. Here the CDR3 DNA reads TGTGCCAGCACGACAGGGTATGAGCAGTTCTTC. Protein product: CASTTGYEQFF.

This clonotype was detected a few times. The chain is built from TRBV28 and TRBJ2-5, with D uncertain. Germline lookup yields CDR1 MDHEN and CDR2 SYDVKM. The V end was cut by 6 bases, the J end by 4 bases, with 9 bases between. The CDR3 sequence is 12 residues long. The CDR3 DNA is TGTGCCAGCAGCCACAATGGAGAGACCCAGTACTTC. This sequence encodes CASSHNGETQYF.

This clonotype has only a few counts. The chain couples TRBV7-2 to TRBJ2-3; 9 nucleotides line up with TRBD1. The germline V gene has CDR1 SGHTA and CDR2 FQGNSA. This CDR3 has 15 residues. Trimming cost V 5 bases and J 5 bases; bases outside gene matches: 8. In nucleotides, the CDR3 is TGTGCCAGCAGCCCGAGGACAGGGGCTAGAGATACGCAGTATTTT. Protein product: CASSPRTGARDTQYF.

The chain has TRBV4-2 and TRBJ1-6; TRBD1 is a possible D gene (5 bases). The CDR3 totals 15 residues. V was clipped by 0 bases and J by 7 bases, with 10 bases between them. CDR1 and CDR2 (germline): LGHNA, YNFKEQ. CDR3 protein: CASSQDRARNSPLHF. CDR3 in DNA: TGTGCCAGCAGCCAAGACAGGGCTAGGAATTCACCCCTCCACTTT.

This clonotype has more than one count but fewer than ten. The rearrangement uses TRBV6-5 and TRBJ1-2; a weak D match, TRBD1 (6 bases). The germline V gene encodes CDR1 MNHEY and CDR2 SVGAGI. The CDR3 is made up of 13 amino acids. The germline V and J ends were trimmed by 5 bases and 7 bases, with 14 bases remaining between them. In nucleotides, the CDR3 is TGTGCCAGCAGTAATACAGGGTTGGGTGGCTACACCTTC. It encodes CASSNTGLGGYTF.

The V call is TRBV12-3 or TRBV12-4, the J call TRBJ2-1; a weak D match, TRBD2 (6 bases). CDR3 length equals 14 residues. V was clipped by 5 bases and J by 3 bases, with 11 bases between them. The CDR3 region is CASSLLASYNEQFF. For the CDR3, the DNA is TGTGCCAGCAGTCTACTAGCTAGCTACAATGAGCAGTTCTTC.

The V gene is TRBV4-2, the J gene TRBJ2-2; 7 bases map to TRBD1. V gave up 0 bases and J gave up 6 bases; unmatched junction bases: 10. This CDR3 is built from 17 residues. The V gene's germline CDR1 is LGHNA and CDR2 YNFKEQ. CDR3 amino acids: CASSQEGEGGASGELFF. The CDR3 DNA reads as TGTGCCAGCAGCCAAGAGGGGGAAGGGGGCGCGTCCGGGGAGCTGTTTTTT.

The chain employs TRBV6-2 or TRBV6-3 and TRBJ2-6; D ambiguous. The V and J ends lost 7 bases and 6 bases respectively, with 4 bases between them. This CDR3 contains 11 residues. Per germline, CDR1 MNHEY and CDR2 SVGEGT. This chain's CDR3 is CASTAANVLTF. The CDR3, as DNA: TGTGCCAGCACGGCGGCCAACGTCCTGACTTTC.

The table lists this clonotype with a few counts. The genes are TRBV10-3 and TRBJ2-1; TRBD1 might be the D (6 bases). V lost 1 base and J 5 bases, leaving 18 bases between the germline ends. Germline CDR1 reads ENHRY; CDR2 reads SYGVKD. The CDR3 is made up of 17 amino acids. CDR3 in amino acids: CAISEWSGEAGNNEQFF. The CDR3 DNA sequence: TGTGCCATCAGTGAGTGGTCAGGGGAAGCAGGTAACAATGAGCAGTTCTTC.

This clonotype was counted between two and nine times. The V call is TRBV7-2, the J call TRBJ1-6; D call uncertain. The CDR3 is 13 amino acids. Germline CDR1 is SGHTA and CDR2 is FQGNSA. V was pared by 6 bases and J by 2 bases, with 5 bases between. The CDR3 region is CASRGPYNSPLHF. CDR3 DNA sequence: TGTGCCAGCAGAGGACCCTATAATTCACCCCTCCACTTT.

This chain connects TRBV7-3 to TRBJ2-1; 11 bases map to TRBD1. V was pared by 5 bases and J by 9 bases, with 9 bases of the junction left unmatched. This CDR3 has 15 amino acids. Looked up from germline, CDR1 is SGHTA and CDR2 is FQGTGA. CDR3 region: CASSPRDRGLGEQFF. CDR3 nucleotide sequence: TGTGCCAGCAGCCCCCGGGACAGGGGGTTGGGTGAGCAGTTCTTC.

J is TRBJ1-2 and V is TRBV9; no clear D. Per the germline V gene, CDR1 is SGDLS and CDR2 is YYNGEE. With 3 bases removed from V and 2 bases from J, the gap between germline ends came to 14 bases. This CDR3 region has 15 residues. The CDR3 DNA reads as TGTGCCAGCAGCGCCGTCCGGGCAGCCAACTATGGCTACACCTTC. It specifies CASSAVRAANYGYTF.

Only a few counts were recorded for this clonotype. This chain's CDR3 is CASSSTAGFDEQFF. CDR3 nucleotides: TGTGCCAGCAGCTCGACGGCGGGTTTTGATGAGCAGTTCTTC. The chain employs TRBV7-3 and TRBJ2-1; D may be TRBD2 (5 bases). The CDR3 spans 14 residues. Trimming stripped 4 bases from V and 8 bases from J, with 15 bases between. CDR1 and CDR2 (germline): SGHTA, FQGTGA.

The gene calls are TRBV20-1 and TRBJ1-2; TRBD1 aligns across 7 bases. The CDR3 is made up of 13 amino acids. Unmatched junction bases numbered 6, after V lost 6 bases and J lost 2 bases. CDR1 is DFQATT and CDR2 is SNEGSKA in the germline V gene (reference sequence). This CDR3 is CSAIRGGNYGYTF. The CDR3 DNA follows: TGCAGTGCCATCCGAGGGGGCAACTATGGCTACACCTTC.

This clonotype was seen more than once but under ten times. This chain links TRBV5-1 with TRBJ1-2, with 9 bases fitting TRBD1. Germline trimming cut 3 bases from V and 4 bases from J; bases unmatched to any gene: 4. The germline CDR1 and CDR2 sequences are SGHRS and YFSETQ. CDR3 length: 14 residues. The CDR3 bases are TGCGCCAGCAGCTGGGGACAGGGTGCCTATGGCTACACCTTC. Translation: CASSWGQGAYGYTF.

This clonotype was counted only a few times. The chain couples TRBV6-1 to TRBJ1-1; the D is unclear. V was trimmed by 1 base and J by 11 bases, leaving 11 bases between them. CDR3 length equals 12 residues. Germline V gives CDR1 MNHNS, CDR2 SASEGT. The CDR3: CASSEVLTWAFF. In DNA, the CDR3 is TGTGCCAGCAGTGAAGTGCTTACGTGGGCTTTCTTT.

This clonotype was observed a handful of times. The chain has TRBV6-1 and TRBJ2-5; 8 bases map to TRBD2. V shed 0 bases, J shed 2 bases, and the junction held 11 bases outside the gene matches. Per the germline V gene, CDR1 is MNHNS and CDR2 is SASEGT. The CDR3 spans 18 residues. In DNA form, the CDR3 reads TGTGCCAGCAGTGAAGCGGACTATACGAGCGGGGGACAAGAGACCCAGTACTTC. It is translated as CASSEADYTSGGQETQYF.

This clonotype was seen a few times. This chain uses TRBV6-2 or TRBV6-3 with TRBJ2-1, with 8 bases matching TRBD1. The CDR3 consists of 14 residues. Looked up from germline, CDR1 is MNHEY and CDR2 is SVGEGT. V lost 8 bases, J lost 4 bases, and 7 bases stayed unmatched. The CDR3 bases are TGTGCCAGCTCCACAGGGGGTCTTTACAATGAGCAGTTCTTC. Amino acids: CASSTGGLYNEQFF.

The chain recombines TRBV27 with TRBJ2-7, with D possibly TRBD2 on 7 matching bases. The germline V gene encodes CDR1 MNHEY and CDR2 SMNVEV (reference sequence). The germline V and J ends were trimmed by 8 bases and 4 bases, with 15 bases remaining between them. This CDR3 is built from 13 residues. The CDR3 DNA follows: TGTGCCAGCTCAGTGAGGGGGGGTTACGAGCAGTACGTC. This gives the protein CASSVRGGYEQYV.

This clonotype was counted between two and nine times. The chain links TRBV24-1 to TRBJ2-1; no firm D call. Trimming took off 3 bases at V and 4 bases at J, with 6 bases between the two ends. From germline, CDR1 is KGHDR and CDR2 SFDVKD. This CDR3 contains 13 residues. CDR3 residues: CATSDTKYNEQFF. In nucleotides, the CDR3 is TGTGCCACCAGTGATACAAAGTACAATGAGCAGTTCTTC.

The chain links TRBV11-1 to TRBJ2-1; 10 bases map to TRBD2. The germline gives CDR1 SGHAT, CDR2 FQDESV (reference sequence). This CDR3 spans 17 amino acids. V was pared by 3 bases and J by 6 bases, with 11 bases of the junction left unmatched. CDR3 loop: CASSFSSGGVFGNEQFF. The CDR3 DNA reads as TGTGCCAGCAGCTTCTCCAGCGGGGGGGTTTTTGGCAATGAGCAGTTCTTC.